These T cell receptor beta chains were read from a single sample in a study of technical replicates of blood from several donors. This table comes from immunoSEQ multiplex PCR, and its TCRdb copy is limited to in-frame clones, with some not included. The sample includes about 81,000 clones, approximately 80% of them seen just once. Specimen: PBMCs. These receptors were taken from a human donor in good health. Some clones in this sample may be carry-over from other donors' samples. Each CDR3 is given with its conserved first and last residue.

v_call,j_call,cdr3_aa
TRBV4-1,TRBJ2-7,CASSQTQIQGTVYEQYF
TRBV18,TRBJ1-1,CASSPLSGGTEAFF
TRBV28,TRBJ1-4,CASSLGIRGTNEKLFF
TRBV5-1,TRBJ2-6,CASSRSGAGANVLTF
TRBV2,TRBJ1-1,CASSEAQDRGTEAFF
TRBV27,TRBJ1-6,CASSFRGLESPLHF
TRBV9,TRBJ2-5,CASSVGQGETQYF
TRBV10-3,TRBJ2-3,CAISETLEREASTDTQYF
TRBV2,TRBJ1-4,CASNPETEKLFF
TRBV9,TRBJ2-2,CASSVGLAEGGELFF
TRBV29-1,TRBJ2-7,CSVASGSYEQYF
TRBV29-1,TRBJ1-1,CSVEKRVGTEAFF
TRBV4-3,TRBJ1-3,CASSQDLRASGNTIYF
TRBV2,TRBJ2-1,CASSEELADEQFF
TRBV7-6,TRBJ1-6,CASSSGGSPLHF
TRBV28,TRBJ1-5,CASSLETAQNQPQHF
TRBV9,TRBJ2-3,CASSISHTDTQYF
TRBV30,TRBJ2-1,CAWSPGTLNEQFF
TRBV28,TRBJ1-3,CATVVSSGNTIYF
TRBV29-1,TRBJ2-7,CSVEDGEGTYEQYF
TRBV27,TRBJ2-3,CASSNTDTQYF
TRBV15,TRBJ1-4,CATSRDQGNEKLFF
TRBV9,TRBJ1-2,CASSDRGGNYGYTF
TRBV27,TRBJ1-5,CASRIGQNSNQPQHF
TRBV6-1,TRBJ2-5,CASSDIYSGAGGSETQYF
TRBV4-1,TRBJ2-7,CASSQKERDRAYEQYF
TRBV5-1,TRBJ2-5,CASSLRLAQETQYF
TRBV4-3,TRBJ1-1,CASSQYTAGGVEAFF
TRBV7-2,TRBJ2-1,CASSLGHLAGGPYEQFF
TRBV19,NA,CASSTLPLYEQYF
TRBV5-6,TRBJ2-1,CASSSYVTGPSSYNEQFF
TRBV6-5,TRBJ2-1,CASSYSRGGARYEQFF
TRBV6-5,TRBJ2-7,CASSSMRYEQYF
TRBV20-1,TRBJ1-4,CSGETNEKLFF
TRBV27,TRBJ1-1,CASRGLQGNTEAFF
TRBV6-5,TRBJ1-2,CASSYNAGRGTYGYTF
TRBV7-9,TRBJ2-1,CASSPRTSGGNEQFF
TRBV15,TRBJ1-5,CATSIGGGGNQPQHF
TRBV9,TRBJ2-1,CASSVGGSTYNEQFF
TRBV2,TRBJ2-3,CASTSGGMSDTQYF